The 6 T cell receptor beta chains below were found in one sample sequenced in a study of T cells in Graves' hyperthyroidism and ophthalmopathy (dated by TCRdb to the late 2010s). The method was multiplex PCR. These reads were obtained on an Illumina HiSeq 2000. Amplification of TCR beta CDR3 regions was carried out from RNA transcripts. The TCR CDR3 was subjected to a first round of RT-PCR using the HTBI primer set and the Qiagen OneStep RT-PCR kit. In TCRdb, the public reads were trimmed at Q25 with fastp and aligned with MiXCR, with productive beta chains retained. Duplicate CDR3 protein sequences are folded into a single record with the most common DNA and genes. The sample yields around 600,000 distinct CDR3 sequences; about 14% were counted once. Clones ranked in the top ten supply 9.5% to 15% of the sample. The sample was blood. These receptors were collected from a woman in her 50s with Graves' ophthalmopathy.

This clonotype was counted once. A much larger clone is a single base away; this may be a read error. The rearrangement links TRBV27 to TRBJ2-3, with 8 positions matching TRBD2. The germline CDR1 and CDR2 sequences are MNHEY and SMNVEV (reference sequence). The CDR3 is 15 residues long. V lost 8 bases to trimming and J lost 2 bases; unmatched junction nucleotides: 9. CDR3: CASLTAGGDTDTQYF. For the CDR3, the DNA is TGTGCCAGCCTCACGGCGGGGGGAGACACAGATACGCAGTATTTT.

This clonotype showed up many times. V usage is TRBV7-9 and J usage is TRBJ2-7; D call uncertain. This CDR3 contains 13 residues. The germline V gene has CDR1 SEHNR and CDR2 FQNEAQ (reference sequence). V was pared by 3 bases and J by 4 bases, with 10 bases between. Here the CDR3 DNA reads TGTGCCAGCAGCTTGGGCTTGGGGTACGAGCAGTACTTC. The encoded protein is CASSLGLGYEQYF.

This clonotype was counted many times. Here the CDR3 DNA reads TGCGCCAGCAGCTTATCCGGGACTAGCTACAATGAGCAGTTCTTC. Translated, it gives CASSLSGTSYNEQFF. V is TRBV5-1 and J is TRBJ2-1, with 8 bases aligning to TRBD2. CDR3 length: 15 amino acids. Trimming removed 2 bases from V and 3 bases from J; junction bases left unmatched: 4. Germline assignment: CDR1 SGHRS and CDR2 YFSETQ.

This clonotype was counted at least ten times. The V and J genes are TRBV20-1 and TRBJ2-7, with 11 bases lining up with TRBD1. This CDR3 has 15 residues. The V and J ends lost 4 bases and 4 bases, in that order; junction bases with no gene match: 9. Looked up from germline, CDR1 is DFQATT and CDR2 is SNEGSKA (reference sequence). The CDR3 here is CSAKRGTGGQYEQYF. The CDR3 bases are TGCAGTGCTAAACGAGGGACAGGGGGTCAATACGAGCAGTACTTC.

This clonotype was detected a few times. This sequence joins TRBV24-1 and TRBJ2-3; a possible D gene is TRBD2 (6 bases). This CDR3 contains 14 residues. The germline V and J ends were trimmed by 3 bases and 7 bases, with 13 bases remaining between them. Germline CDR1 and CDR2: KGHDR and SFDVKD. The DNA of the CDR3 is TGTGCCACCAGTGATGTTCTGGACTACTATACGCAGTATTTT. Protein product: CATSDVLDYYTQYF.

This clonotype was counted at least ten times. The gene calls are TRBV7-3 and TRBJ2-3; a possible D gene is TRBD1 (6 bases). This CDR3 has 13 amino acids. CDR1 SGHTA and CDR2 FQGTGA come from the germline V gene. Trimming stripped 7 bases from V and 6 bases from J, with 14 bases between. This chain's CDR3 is CASKEQGQDTQYF. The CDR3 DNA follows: TGTGCCAGCAAGGAACAGGGTCAGGATACGCAGTATTTT.